The T cell receptor (beta chain) described here comes from a study of early T cells in non-severe SARS-CoV-2 infection. The CDR3 has 16 amino acids. V was shortened by 5 bases and J by 5 bases, with 21 bases between the two germline ends. Germline lookup yields CDR1 SGHVS and CDR2 FNYEAQ. This clonotype was counted many times. TCRdb redid the calling of the 5' RACE reads with MiXCR, one entry per CDR3 protein. The sample has 76,000 or so distinct CDR3 sequences, around 10% seen once. Sequencing used whole blood. The TCR comes from an adult who was a healthcare worker with PCR-confirmed SARS-CoV-2 infection or an uninfected control (not recorded which). The gene calls are TRBV7-6 and TRBJ1-1; possible D gene TRBD1, 6 bases. The CDR3 nucleotides read TGTGCCAGCAGCCCCCTCGCGGGGGCGGGCGAGACTGAAGCTTTCTTT. Amino acids: CASSPLAGAGETEAFF.